Shown below are 4 T cell receptor beta chains from a single sample sequenced in a study of cytomegalovirus exposure and HLA in healthy donors (dated by TCRdb to the late 2010s). The protocol used for the library was the immunoSEQ multiplex PCR assay. For the multiplex PCR, a mixture combining 60 forward primers for TCR Vbeta segments and 13 reverse primers for TCR Jbeta segments was used. Held by TCRdb, this immuneACCESS table contains in-frame sequences only and omits some clones. Under half of the omission traces to an unresolved V gene where checked; the cause of the rest is unknown. The sample records over 150,000 clones, around 75% of which are singletons. The ten largest clones add up to more than 1.2% of the sample. The material sequenced was PBMCs. The receptors here all came from a man between 18 and 29 years old in good health and CMV-seronegative.

This chain joins TRBV18 and TRBJ1-1; TRBD1 aligns across 7 bases. Germline loops: CDR1 KGHSH, CDR2 LQKENI. The ends lost 4 bases at V and 1 base at J; junction bases unmatched: 6. This CDR3 has 15 amino acids. The chain's CDR3 is CASSLMDRPNTEAFF. The CDR3, as DNA: TGTGCCAGCTCACTTATGGACAGGCCGAACACTGAAGCTTTCTTT.

V is TRBV7-9 and J is TRBJ1-4; D remains ambiguous. Trimming pared 10 bases from V and 4 bases from J, leaving 7 bases between. Germline assignment: CDR1 SEHNR and CDR2 FQNEAQ (reference sequence). The CDR3 extends over 11 amino acids. Here the CDR3 reads CATEYNEKLFF. The CDR3 bases are TGTGCCACTGAGTATAATGAAAAACTGTTTTTT.

The rearrangement joins TRBV28 to TRBJ1-2; 7 bases agree with TRBD1. With V trimmed by 8 bases and J by 6 bases, 6 bases remained unmatched. CDR1 is MDHEN, CDR2 SYDVKM, per germline. This CDR3 is built from 12 residues. The CDR3 reads CASERQGDGYTF. The CDR3 DNA is TGTGCCAGCGAGCGACAGGGAGATGGCTACACCTTC.

This chain connects TRBV27 to TRBJ2-3; 7 nucleotides agree with TRBD1. V lost 8 bases to trimming and J lost 2 bases; unmatched junction nucleotides: 7. The CDR3 contains 14 residues. Germline CDR1 and CDR2: MNHEY and SMNVEV (reference sequence). CDR3 nucleotides: TGTGCCAGCTCGGCCGGGACAGTCACAGATACGCAGTATTTT. Protein product: CASSAGTVTDTQYF.